These 15 T cell receptor beta chains originate from one sample sequenced in a study of blood T cell repertoires in COVID-19. Here immunoSEQ multiplex PCR was the method, and the copy in TCRdb shows in-frame clones only, minus some. The data hold roughly 130,000 clones, with under 90% observed a single time. The sequenced material came from peripheral blood. These receptors all stem from a woman in her sixties or seventies with acute or convalescent COVID-19.

This clone was counted only a few times. The chain is built from TRBV6-1 and TRBJ1-1; D is unclear. Germline CDR1 and CDR2: MNHNS and SASEGT. Trimming pared 0 bases from V and 8 bases from J, leaving 10 bases between. CDR3 length: 13 amino acids. The CDR3 DNA reads TGTGCCAGCAGTGAAGCGTCAGAAACAGAAGCTTTCTTT. Translating gives CASSEASETEAFF.

The V gene is TRBV7-8, the J gene TRBJ2-1; 11 bases line up with TRBD2. Germline CDR1 SGHVS, CDR2 FQNEAQ. This CDR3 is 18 amino acids long. Trimming took 6 bases from V and 5 from J; bases not matched to a gene: 15. The CDR3 nucleotides read TGTGCCAGCAGTTCATATGCAATAGCGGGGGGGCGTCACAATGAGCAGTTCTTC. Protein: CASSSYAIAGGRHNEQFF.

The chain joins TRBV19 to TRBJ1-5; D may be TRBD1 (5 bases). CDR3 length: 14 amino acids. Germline loops: CDR1 LNHDA, CDR2 SQIVND (reference sequence). Trimming took 4 bases from V and 5 from J, leaving 12 bases between them. CDR3 DNA sequence: TGTGCCAGTAGTACAGGGATGTATGATCAGCCCCAGCATTTT. Translated, it gives CASSTGMYDQPQHF.

The rearrangement uses TRBV4-3 and TRBJ2-3; D gene unclear. This CDR3 contains 14 residues. V lost 4 bases, J lost 0 bases, and 8 bases lay in between. Germline V CDR1 and CDR2: LGHNA, YSLEER. The CDR3 loop is CASSPQRSTDTQYF. The CDR3 DNA is TGCGCCAGCAGCCCCCAACGGAGCACAGATACGCAGTATTTT.

The gene calls are TRBV5-4 and TRBJ2-1; D gene uncertain. V lost 4 bases and J lost 0, with 11 bases in between. This CDR3 is built from 15 residues. Germline CDR1 and CDR2: SGHNT and YYREEE (reference sequence). Written as DNA, the CDR3 is TGTGCCAGCAGCGAAGACATTGTCTCCTACAATGAGCAGTTCTTC. This sequence encodes CASSEDIVSYNEQFF.

The chain has TRBV6-5 and TRBJ1-1, with a weak D call TRBD1 (6 bases). Trimming cost V 6 bases and J 5 bases, with 16 bases left between them. The germline V gene has CDR1 MNHEY and CDR2 SVGAGI. The CDR3 is made up of 14 amino acids. The CDR3 protein is CASRPTGYETEAFF. CDR3 nucleotides: TGTGCCAGCAGGCCCACAGGGTACGAGACTGAAGCTTTCTTT.

The chain joins TRBV7-8 to TRBJ2-3; 12 bases line up with TRBD2. The CDR3 length is 16 residues. The germline V gene encodes CDR1 SGHVS and CDR2 FQNEAQ. J lost 8 bases, V lost 5 bases, and 11 bases had no gene match. The CDR3 DNA reads TGTGCCAGCAGCCACCGAGGACTAGCGGGGCCAGGTACGCAGTATTTT. Amino acids: CASSHRGLAGPGTQYF.

In its sample, this clone was seen a few times. The chain joins TRBV11-3 to TRBJ1-1; no clear D. The CDR3 loop spans 13 amino acids. The germline CDR1 and CDR2 sequences are SGHNT and YENEEA. Trimming cost V 4 bases and J 11 bases, with 17 bases left between them. In DNA form, the CDR3 reads TGTGCCAGCAGCTCGAACCCCGCGATTGCGGCTTTCTTT. As protein: CASSSNPAIAAFF.

The V call is TRBV5-4, the J call TRBJ1-1; D gene ambiguous. This CDR3 comprises 14 residues. The germline gives CDR1 SGHNT, CDR2 YYREEE (reference sequence). The V and J ends lost 0 bases and 2 bases respectively, with 8 bases between them. CDR3 loop: CASSLDRINTEAFF. CDR3 nucleotides: TGTGCCAGCAGCTTGGACAGAATCAACACTGAAGCTTTCTTT.

This chain links TRBV19 with TRBJ1-5, with 9 bases fitting TRBD1. Trimming cost V 7 bases and J 6 bases; bases outside gene matches: 16. There are 17 residues in the CDR3. Per the germline V gene, CDR1 is LNHDA and CDR2 is SQIVND (reference sequence). CDR3 DNA: TGTGCCAGTACCTCATCGTGGGGACAGGGAATCCGTCAGCCCCAGCATTTT. Translating it yields CASTSSWGQGIRQPQHF.

The rearrangement joins TRBV11-2 to TRBJ2-1, with 7 bases lining up with TRBD1. This CDR3 has 14 residues. Germline CDR1 is SGHAT and CDR2 is FQNNGV. Unmatched junction bases numbered 4, after V lost 0 bases and J lost 8 bases. CDR3 sequence (DNA): TGTGCCAGCAGCTTAGACCTAGGGGGCGATGAGCAGTTCTTC. This translates into CASSLDLGGDEQFF.

This clone was counted a few times. The chain employs TRBV9 and TRBJ1-2; 8 bases match TRBD1. CDR3 length equals 16 residues. Germline CDR1 reads SGDLS; CDR2 reads YYNGEE. With V trimmed by 0 bases and J by 5 bases, 9 bases remained unmatched. The CDR3 loop reads CASSVEARGQAYGYTF. The CDR3, as DNA: TGTGCCAGCAGCGTAGAAGCCAGGGGGCAAGCATATGGCTACACCTTC.

This clone was seen more than once but under ten times. The chain links TRBV29-1 to TRBJ2-2, with 7 bases aligning to TRBD1. Germline trimming cut 6 bases from V and 1 base from J; bases unmatched to any gene: 5. In germline, CDR1 is SQVTM, CDR2 ANQGSEA. The CDR3 loop spans 14 amino acids. This CDR3 is CSVRRTGNTGELFF. DNA of the CDR3: TGCAGCGTGCGCAGGACAGGGAACACCGGGGAGCTGTTTTTT.

This clone showed up just a few times. The chain employs TRBV7-8 and TRBJ1-3; no reliable D call. CDR1 is SGHVS, CDR2 FQNEAQ, per germline. V lost 6 bases to trimming and J lost 0 bases, with 6 bases between them. This CDR3 contains 13 residues. In nucleotides, the CDR3 is TGTGCCAGCAGACCCGGCTCTGGAAACACCATATATTTT. It is translated as CASRPGSGNTIYF.

J is TRBJ2-1 and V is TRBV15; 7 bases are shared with TRBD2. After removal of 3 bases from V and 13 bases from J, the junction contained 12 bases not matched to a gene. There are 14 residues in the CDR3. CDR1 is LNHNV and CDR2 is YYDKDF in the germline V gene (reference sequence). For the CDR3, the DNA is TGTGCCACCAGCAGTCCCTGGGAGGGTCGGGTCCAGTTCTTC. As protein: CATSSPWEGRVQFF.